These 14 T cell receptor beta chains were sequenced from one sample in a study of blood T cell repertoires in COVID-19. The data were produced by immunoSEQ multiplex PCR, yet TCRdb's version contains in-frame clones alone and is incomplete. The sample records over 75,000 clones, approximately 90% being singletons. The sequencing input was peripheral blood. These receptors came from a human donor with COVID-19, enrolled during active disease. The donor label of this sample is uncertain.

This chain joins TRBV6-6 and TRBJ1-6, with 8 bases aligning to TRBD1. The germline CDR1 and CDR2 sequences are MNHNY and SVGAGI (reference sequence). Trimming cost V 2 bases and J 7 bases; bases outside gene matches: 1. CDR3 length: 14 amino acids. The CDR3 is CASSYRDRNSPLHF. The CDR3 region has the DNA TGTGCCAGCAGTTACCGGGACAGGAATTCACCCCTCCACTTT.

The V and J genes are TRBV3-1 (or the pseudogene TRBV3-2) and TRBJ2-2; 9 bases are a match to TRBD1. CDR3 length equals 18 residues. After removal of 0 bases from V and 4 bases from J, the junction contained 9 bases not matched to a gene. CDR1 is LGHDT, CDR2 YNNKEL, per germline (reference sequence). CDR3: CASSQDLLGTGITGELFF. The CDR3 bases are TGTGCCAGCAGCCAAGATCTATTAGGGACAGGGATCACCGGGGAGCTGTTTTTT.

This clone was observed a single time. The chain recombines TRBV3-1 (or the pseudogene TRBV3-2) with TRBJ1-6; the D gene is possibly TRBD1 (5 bases). From germline, CDR1 is LGHDT and CDR2 YNNKEL (reference sequence). The CDR3 runs to 15 residues. Trimming pared 4 bases from V and 5 bases from J, leaving 12 bases between. The CDR3 here is CASSRRGPDNSPLHF. The CDR3 nucleotides read TGTGCCAGCAGCCGAAGGGGCCCAGATAATTCACCCCTCCACTTT.

V gene TRBV27 combines with J gene TRBJ1-2; tentative D call: TRBD1 (5 bases). Between the trimmed V and J ends, which lost 11 bases and 4 bases, there was a span of 14 bases. Germline values: CDR1 MNHEY, CDR2 SMNVEV (reference sequence). CDR3 length: 12 amino acids. In DNA form, the CDR3 reads TGTGCCTCCGGGGGTATCGGCTATGGCTACACCTTC. This gives the protein CASGGIGYGYTF.

This chain connects TRBV3-1 (or the pseudogene TRBV3-2) to TRBJ1-3; possible D gene TRBD1, 5 bases. Trimming pared 7 bases from V and 4 bases from J, leaving 11 bases between. The CDR3 sequence is 13 residues long. Germline V lookup: CDR1 LGHDT, CDR2 YNNKEL (reference sequence). CDR3 amino acids: CASTDRLGNTIYF. CDR3 nucleotide sequence: TGTGCCAGCACCGACAGATTAGGAAACACCATATATTTT.

This chain links TRBV6-5 with TRBJ2-5, with 7 bases matching TRBD2. Germline assignment: CDR1 MNHEY and CDR2 SVGAGI. V was clipped by 2 bases and J by 1 base; unmatched bases: 7. The CDR3 is 16 residues long. Written as DNA, the CDR3 is TGTGCCAGCAGTTACCCTACCTCGGGGGGCCAAGAGACCCAGTACTTC. It is translated as CASSYPTSGGQETQYF.

The chain has TRBV25-1 and TRBJ2-2; 10 positions agree with TRBD1. Germline V lookup: CDR1 MGHDK, CDR2 SYGVNS. The CDR3 spans 17 residues. V trimming: 5 bases; J trimming: 6 bases; junction bases outside the gene matches: 12. CDR3 nucleotide sequence: TGTGCCAGCAGTTCGACGGCCGGGACAGGGGCCCCCGGGGAGCTGTTTTTT. Its translation is CASSSTAGTGAPGELFF.

There are a few counts of this clone. This chain connects TRBV11-3 to TRBJ2-2, with a possible D match to TRBD1 (7 bases). Germline V lookup: CDR1 SGHNT, CDR2 YENEEA. CDR3 length: 17 amino acids. The V and J ends lost 3 bases and 5 bases respectively, with 19 bases between them. The DNA for the CDR3 is TGTGCCAGCAGCTTCAGCCAGGGGGGTGGCAGGACCGGGGAGCTGTTTTTT. This gives the protein CASSFSQGGGRTGELFF.

The chain combines TRBV7-8 with TRBJ2-5; TRBD1 matches at 9 bases. V dropped 5 bases and J dropped 3; count of bases not matched to a gene: 4. The CDR3 sequence is 14 residues long. CDR1 and CDR2 from the germline V gene are SGHVS and FQNEAQ. As DNA, the CDR3 is TGTGCCAGCAGCAAAAGGACAGGGGAAGAGACCCAGTACTTC. Amino acids: CASSKRTGEETQYF. Complete variable domain (other parts from reference TRBV7-8 and TRBJ2-5): GAGVSQSPRYKVAKRGQDVALRCDPISGHVSLFWYQQALGQGPEFLTYFQNEAQLDKSGLPSDRFFAERPEGSVSTLKIQRTQQEDSAVYLCASSKRTGEETQYFGPGTRLLVL.

The chain has TRBV24-1 and TRBJ2-2, with 9 bases fitting TRBD1. The CDR3 contains 16 residues. The trim removed 9 bases at V and 5 bases at J, leaving 12 bases unmatched. Germline values: CDR1 KGHDR, CDR2 SFDVKD. The CDR3: CATAQTPGQGTGELFF. The DNA of the CDR3 is TGTGCCACCGCCCAAACCCCGGGACAGGGTACCGGGGAGCTGTTTTTT.

The table lists this clone with a few counts. The V and J genes are TRBV28 and TRBJ1-2; 8 positions match TRBD1. Trimming cost V 7 bases and J 7 bases; bases outside gene matches: 8. Looked up from germline, CDR1 is MDHEN and CDR2 is SYDVKM. This CDR3 is built from 13 residues. The CDR3, as DNA: TGTGCCAGCACCCAGGACAGGGAATTTGGCTACACCTTC. It specifies CASTQDREFGYTF.

The rearrangement links TRBV6-5 to TRBJ2-5; D perhaps matches TRBD2 (7 bases). In germline, CDR1 is MNHEY, CDR2 SVGAGI. V dropped 11 bases and J dropped 2 bases, with 15 bases sitting between them. The CDR3 is made up of 13 amino acids. The DNA for the CDR3 is TGTGCCGAAGGGGGGGTCGGGCAAGAGACCCAGTACTTC. This codes for CAEGGVGQETQYF.

The rearrangement links TRBV28 to TRBJ1-2; TRBD1 matches at 7 bases. Germline V gene sequence: CDR1 MDHEN, CDR2 SYDVKM. This CDR3 contains 13 residues. Germline trimming cut 5 bases from V and 6 bases from J; bases unmatched to any gene: 6. The CDR3 here is CASSGGTVDGYTF. In DNA form, the CDR3 reads TGTGCCAGCAGTGGCGGGACAGTCGATGGCTACACCTTC.

The rearrangement links TRBV19 to TRBJ1-2; D gene ambiguous. V lost 5 bases and J 0 bases, leaving 13 bases between the germline ends. The CDR3 is made up of 15 amino acids. The germline CDR1 and CDR2 sequences are LNHDA and SQIVND (reference sequence). The CDR3, as DNA: TGTGCCAGTAGTCTTGAGAACGCCCCTAACTATGGCTACACCTTC. Residues: CASSLENAPNYGYTF.